The rows below give T cell receptor beta chains drawn from one sample of a study of T cell responses to AZD1222 COVID-19 vaccine. Repertoires were generated with immunoSEQ multiplex PCR, while TCRdb's copy carries only in-frame clones and drops some. Of some 120,000 clones listed, approximately 85% are singletons. The material was peripheral blood, obtained on day 0 of AZD1222 vaccination. The receptor set was obtained from an adult in good health. Each CDR3 is given with its conserved first and last residue. Each record gives: clone size, V gene, D gene, J gene, CDR3 DNA, CDR3 protein. A D gene is named only where the DNA matches it firmly. Some rows mark clone size as missing; the rest say once, few, many or name a class of expanded clone.

>NA|TRBV6-4|TRBD1|TRBJ1-4
TGTGCCAGCAGTGACGGAGGACAGGGGGCAACTAATGAAAAACTGTTTTTT
CASSDGGQGATNEKLFF
>NA|TRBV7-2|NA|TRBJ1-2
TGTGCCATCGCCAGGGGTGATAACGGCTACACCTTC
CAIARGDNGYTF
>once|TRBV7-8|TRBD1|TRBJ2-7
TGTGCCAGCAGCCGAGCCGGGACAGAATTCTACGAGCAGTACTTC
CASSRAGTEFYEQYF
>NA|TRBV5-8|NA|TRBJ1-6
TGCGCCAGCAGCTCGACCTGGAGCTCCTATAATTCACCCCTCCACTTT
CASSSTWSSYNSPLHF
>NA|TRBV4-1|TRBD1|TRBJ2-2
TGCGCCAGCAGCCAGGACAGGGAAGACGGGGAGCTGTTTTTT
CASSQDREDGELFF
>NA|TRBV19|NA|TRBJ1-4
TGTGCCAGTAGTATGTGGGCGGAGATTAATGAAAAACTGTTTTTT
CASSMWAEINEKLFF
>NA|TRBV24-1|TRBD1|TRBJ2-3
TGTGCCACCAGTGATTGGGACAGGGCCACAGATACGCAGTATTTT
CATSDWDRATDTQYF
>NA|TRBV6-4|NA|TRBJ1-5
TGTGCCAGCAGCGAAGGGGGGGCAGGGCAGCCCCAGCATTTT
CASSEGGAGQPQHF
>few|TRBV7-2|NA|TRBJ1-4
TGTGCCAGCAGCTTAAGTCAGGGTGGGGGGGAAAAACTGTTTTTT
CASSLSQGGGEKLFF
>NA|TRBV11-2|NA|TRBJ2-3
TGTGCCAGCAGCTTAGGCGACTGGCTAAACACAGATACGCAGTATTTT
CASSLGDWLNTDTQYF
>few|TRBV29-1|NA|TRBJ1-5
TGCAGCGTTGAACAGGGGAGCGATCAGCCCCAGCATTTT
CSVEQGSDQPQHF
>NA|TRBV6-6|NA|TRBJ2-7
TGTGCCAGCAGTTCCGGGGGCGCCGGGGGAGAGCAGTACTTC
CASSSGGAGGEQYF
>NA|TRBV4-1|NA|TRBJ2-1
TGCGCCAGCAGCCCCCCGGGGGATGTTGAGCAGTTCTTC
CASSPPGDVEQFF
>NA|TRBV11-2|TRBD1|TRBJ1-5
TGTGCCAGCAGCTTTCGGTGGGACCTGGGACAGATAAACAATCAGCCCCAGCATTTT
CASSFRWDLGQINNQPQHF
>NA|TRBV6-6|NA|TRBJ1-1
TGTGCCAGCAGTCCCGGTGGGGGACCGAACACTGAAGCTTTCTTT
CASSPGGGPNTEAFF
>NA|TRBV15|NA|TRBJ2-7
TGTGCCACCAGCAGAGAATGGGCGGCGGTCTCCTACGAGCAGTACTTC
CATSREWAAVSYEQYF
>NA|TRBV5-5|NA|TRBJ2-7
TGTGCCAGCAGCTTGGAGGGTTTTTCTGGCTACGAGCAGTACTTC
CASSLEGFSGYEQYF
>few|TRBV19|TRBD1|TRBJ1-2
TGTGCCAGTAGTCTTTTGACAGGGGTTAACTATGGCTACACCTTC
CASSLLTGVNYGYTF
>NA|TRBV30|NA|TRBJ2-5
TGTGCCTGGAGCCCAGGGGCGCAAGAGACCCAGTACTTC
CAWSPGAQETQYF
>NA|TRBV10-3|NA|TRBJ1-3
TGTGCCATCAGTGGGAACAGGGCCACTGGAAACACCATATATTTT
CAISGNRATGNTIYF
>NA|TRBV18|NA|TRBJ2-2
TGTGCCAGCTCACCAGGACTTAACACCGGGGAGCTGTTTTTT
CASSPGLNTGELFF
>NA|TRBV2|NA|TRBJ1-1
TGTGCCAGCAGTCCAAAGGGTCACGGGGACATGAACACTGAAGCTTTCTTT
CASSPKGHGDMNTEAFF
>NA|TRBV18|NA|TRBJ2-7
TGTGCCAGCTCACCACTGGGGTCTTCCAGCTCCTACGAGCAGTACTTC
CASSPLGSSSSYEQYF
>NA|TRBV3-1/TRBV3-2|NA|TRBJ1-1
TGTGCCAGCAGCCGAGGGGTTGGACGTGAAGCTTTCTTT
CASSRGVGREAFF
>once|TRBV15|NA|TRBJ1-6
TGTGCCACCAGCAGTACATACGGCGGGATAGGTTCGGTGCTCGGACGGAATTCACCCCTCCACTTT
CATSSTYGGIGSVLGRNSPLHF
>NA|TRBV27|NA|TRBJ1-2
TGTGCCAGCAGTCCGGACCTTAACTATGGCTACACCTTC
CASSPDLNYGYTF
>NA|TRBV5-1|TRBD1|TRBJ2-5
TGCGCCAGCAGCAGGGGACAGCAAGAGACCCAGTACTTC
CASSRGQQETQYF
>medium-sized|TRBV5-6|NA|TRBJ2-1
TGTGCCAGCAGCGGGGGTAAAAGCTCCTACAATGAGCAGTTCTTC
CASSGGKSSYNEQFF
>NA|TRBV11-1|NA|TRBJ1-6
TGTGCCAGCAGCCCTGACAGCAGAATGTCACCCCTCCACTTT
CASSPDSRMSPLHF
>NA|TRBV9|TRBD1|TRBJ2-5
TGTGCCAGCAGCGCGGAGATCCCAGGGGGCGCGTGGGGACAAGAGACCCAGTACTTC
CASSAEIPGGAWGQETQYF
>many|TRBV6-4|NA|TRBJ2-7
TGTGCCAGCAGTCCACAGGTGGGGACCTACGAGCAGTACTTC
CASSPQVGTYEQYF
>NA|TRBV19|NA|TRBJ2-1
TGTGCCAGTAGGAAGATACCGGGACGTAGCTCCTACAATGAGCAGTTCTTC
CASRKIPGRSSYNEQFF
>NA|TRBV5-1|NA|TRBJ1-4
TGCGCCAGCAGCTCCCGGGGTGGGGGATTCGGTGAAAAACTGTTTTTT
CASSSRGGGFGEKLFF
>NA|TRBV5-4|NA|TRBJ1-5
TGTGCCAGCAGCTTGGACCGTAGCAATCAGCCCCAGCATTTT
CASSLDRSNQPQHF
>NA|TRBV29-1|NA|TRBJ1-2
TGCAGCGTTGGGGACATTTATGGGCTCGCTGGCTACACCTTC
CSVGDIYGLAGYTF
>few|TRBV6-5|NA|TRBJ2-3
TGTGCCAGCAGTTACCGGGCGGGGTTCACAGATACGCAGTATTTT
CASSYRAGFTDTQYF
>NA|TRBV7-2|NA|TRBJ1-2
TGTGCCAGCAGCCCCTTTAGGGAGATCTATGGCTACACCTTC
CASSPFREIYGYTF
>few|TRBV30|TRBD1|TRBJ1-4
TGTGCCTGGAGATGGGGGCAGGGGGGTTCTAATGAAAAACTGTTTTTT
CAWRWGQGGSNEKLFF
>NA|TRBV5-1|TRBD1|TRBJ1-2
TGCGCCAGCAGCCCCGGGACAGGGGTGATAGTTGGCTACACCTTC
CASSPGTGVIVGYTF
>NA|TRBV7-2|TRBD2|TRBJ2-1
TGTGCCAGCAGCTTAGAGGGTAGCGGGAGCTCCTACAATGAGCAGTTCTTC
CASSLEGSGSSYNEQFF
>medium-sized|TRBV6-5|NA|TRBJ1-2
TGTGCCAGCAGTTTGTCGGCGAGGGGCGGCTACACCTTC
CASSLSARGGYTF
>NA|TRBV7-2|NA|TRBJ1-1
TGTGCCAGCAGCTTAGCGCTCGGGGGGACTGAAGCTTTCTTT
CASSLALGGTEAFF
>NA|TRBV30|NA|TRBJ1-1
TGTGCCTGGAGTCTCAGAGATGGAGGGAACACTGAAGCTTTCTTT
CAWSLRDGGNTEAFF
>NA|TRBV18|NA|TRBJ1-5
TGTGCCAGCTCACCATCCACTAGCAATCAGCCCCAGCATTTT
CASSPSTSNQPQHF
>NA|TRBV18|NA|TRBJ2-2
TGTGCCAGCTCACCGGCAGGGGCCACCGGGGAGCTGTTTTTT
CASSPAGATGELFF
>NA|TRBV7-2|NA|TRBJ2-1
TGTGCCAGCAGCTTAGCAAATTCATACAATGAGCAGTTCTTC
CASSLANSYNEQFF
>few|TRBV3-1/TRBV3-2|TRBD2|TRBJ2-3
TGTGCCAGCAGCCAATATCGTGCTAGCGGGGGGAAGAGCACAGATACGCAGTATTTT
CASSQYRASGGKSTDTQYF
>NA|TRBV7-2|TRBD2|TRBJ2-1
TGTGCCAGCAGCTTAGCCCCCGGGACTAGCGGGAGAAATGAGCAGTTCTTC
CASSLAPGTSGRNEQFF
>NA|TRBV7-3|NA|TRBJ1-1
TGTGCCAGCAGCTTAATGGGGACGAACACTGAAGCTTTCTTT
CASSLMGTNTEAFF
>once|TRBV5-5|NA|TRBJ1-4
TGTGCCAGCAGCCCTCCCCGACAGGCAACTAATGAAAAACTGTTTTTT
CASSPPRQATNEKLFF
>once|TRBV28|TRBD1|TRBJ2-2
TGTGCCAGCAGCCCGGCCGGGACAGGGAGCCCCGGGGAGCTGTTTTTT
CASSPAGTGSPGELFF
>NA|TRBV7-9|NA|TRBJ1-2
TGTGCCAGCAGCTTAGATCACGGGATGAGGGGTGGCTACACCTTC
CASSLDHGMRGGYTF
>few|TRBV19|TRBD1|TRBJ1-1
TGTGCCTGTAGCAGGGACAGCTTGAACACTGAAGCTTTCTTT
CACSRDSLNTEAFF
>NA|TRBV7-3|NA|TRBJ2-7
TGTGCCAGCAGCTTGTCCCGGGCTCGCGAGCAGTACTTC
CASSLSRAREQYF
>NA|TRBV9|TRBD2|TRBJ2-7
TGTGCCAGCAGCGTAGGTGGGGGGGAGTCCTACGAGCAGTACTTC
CASSVGGGESYEQYF
>NA|TRBV7-2|TRBD2|TRBJ2-7
TGTGCCAGCAGCCCCTGGACTAGCGGGAGGGCCCCCCACGAGCAGTACTTC
CASSPWTSGRAPHEQYF